The clone carrying this T cell receptor (beta chain) is labeled as medium-sized. Antigen: not known. Among the patients, none had received any treatment before thyroid surgery. In the study's own analysis: Researchers built a distant-metastasis classifier for papillary thyroid cancer that drew on CDR3 differences across clinicopathological groups. TCRdb reprocessed the PCR reads using MiXCR. The V and J calls and clone size come from TCRdb's table, not from the authors' own analysis. The table has about 20,000 clones, roughly 24% seen once. The entry originates in a study of metastatic and nonmetastatic thyroid tumors. Whole-study context: Repertoires of blood and of tissue (tumor or nodule) from malignant and benign thyroid patients were compared.

Notes on the study in general: It was reportedly found that TCR beta diversity was significantly higher in malignant thyroid tumors than in benign nodules, a difference seen in both blood and tumor samples.

Per the germline V gene, CDR1 is SGHRS and CDR2 is YFSETQ. This CDR3 region has 18 residues. The V and J ends lost 1 base and 4 bases, in that order; junction bases with no gene match: 14. The origin of this receptor is a female donor with papillary thyroid cancer or a benign thyroid nodule (not recorded which). Some clones in this sample may be carry-over from other donors' samples. The sample taken for sequencing was tumor tissue. The chain employs TRBV5-1 and TRBJ2-7; 10 positions agree with TRBD2. The CDR3 loop is CASSLLPSTSGNPYEQYF. The CDR3 DNA follows: TGCGCCAGCAGCTTGTTGCCCTCCACTAGCGGGAATCCTTACGAGCAGTACTTC.